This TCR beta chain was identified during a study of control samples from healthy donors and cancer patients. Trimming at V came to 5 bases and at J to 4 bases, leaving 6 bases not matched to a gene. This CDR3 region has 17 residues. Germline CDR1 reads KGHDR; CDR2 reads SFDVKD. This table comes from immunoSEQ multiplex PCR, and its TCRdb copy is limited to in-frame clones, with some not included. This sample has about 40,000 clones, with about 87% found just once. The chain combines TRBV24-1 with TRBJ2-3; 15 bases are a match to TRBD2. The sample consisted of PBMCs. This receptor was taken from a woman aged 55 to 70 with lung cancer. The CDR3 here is CATSVGGLAGGADTQYF. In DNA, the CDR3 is TGTGCCACCAGTGTTGGAGGACTAGCGGGAGGGGCAGATACGCAGTATTTT.